Below, 32 T cell receptor beta chains from the same sample are listed, as sequenced in a study of regulatory T cells in long-lasting Graves disease. CDR3-region Arm-PCR and iRepertoire HTBI primers produced the TCR beta libraries. One entry per CDR3 protein, called by TCRdb with MiXCR from the multiplex PCR reads. The sample contains some 350,000 distinct CDR3 sequences, roughly 15% of which appear only once. Time point here: newly diagnosed GD, antithyroid drugs for less than 3 months. RNA isolated from PBMCs was used to make the TCR library. These data also formed part of another study, on T cells in Graves' hyperthyroidism and ophthalmopathy.

The material was peripheral blood mononuclear cells (PBMCs), obtained at new diagnosis, from a patient treated with antithyroid drugs. These receptors all stem from a young woman with Graves disease.

This clonotype was seen a few times. The chain couples TRBV3-1 to TRBJ1-2, with D possibly TRBD1 on 6 matching bases. Trimming cost V 5 bases and J 6 bases, with 16 bases left between them. This CDR3 is built from 14 residues. The germline V gene encodes CDR1 LGHDT and CDR2 YNNKEL (reference sequence). This CDR3 is CASSVGTNFNGYTF. The CDR3 DNA is TGTGCCAGCAGCGTAGGGACAAATTTTAATGGCTACACCTTC.

This chain connects TRBV29-1 to TRBJ1-2; D is uncertain. Trimming stripped 4 bases from V and 7 bases from J, with 7 bases between. The CDR3 runs 10 residues. Germline V gives CDR1 SQVTM, CDR2 ANQGSEA. CDR3 amino acids: CSVGSRGYTF. CDR3 sequence (DNA): TGCAGCGTTGGTAGCCGTGGCTACACCTTC.

At least ten counts were recorded for this clonotype. This chain joins TRBV30 and TRBJ1-1, with unresolved D. There are 13 residues in the CDR3. Germline CDR1 is GTSNPN and CDR2 is SVGIG (reference sequence). V was trimmed by 3 bases and J by 1 base, leaving 9 bases between them. This chain's CDR3 is CAWSPSQNTEAFF. Written as DNA, the CDR3 is TGTGCCTGGAGCCCCTCACAGAACACTGAAGCTTTCTTT.

This clonotype has a count of ten or more. V and J are TRBV9 and TRBJ2-7; TRBD2 aligns across 10 bases. CDR1 is SGDLS, CDR2 YYNGEE, per germline. The junction had 11 bases not matched to a gene; V was cut back by 3 bases and J by 5 bases. The CDR3 covers 16 residues. The CDR3 sequence is CASSGGGAGGRHEQYF. CDR3 nucleotides: TGTGCCAGCAGCGGAGGAGGAGCGGGGGGGCGCCACGAGCAGTACTTC.

This clonotype turned up a few times. This rearrangement joins TRBV28 to TRBJ1-4; D unclear. Germline loops: CDR1 MDHEN, CDR2 SYDVKM. The CDR3 spans 16 residues. The germline V and J ends were trimmed by 7 bases and 8 bases, with 23 bases remaining between them. CDR3 in DNA: TGTGCCAGCACCGACGTCCGCCCGGCCGGTGGGGAAAAACTGTTTTTT. It is translated as CASTDVRPAGGEKLFF.

This clonotype was seen only a few times. The chain couples TRBV5-1 to TRBJ2-3; D is perhaps TRBD1 (8 bases). V was shortened by 0 bases and J by 13 bases, with 12 bases between the two germline ends. Per germline, CDR1 SGHRS and CDR2 YFSETQ. The CDR3 is made up of 12 amino acids. CDR3 in DNA: TGCGCCAGCAGCTTGGGACAGGGGAGGGAGTATTTT. Amino acids: CASSLGQGREYF.

This clonotype was detected many times. The chain joins TRBV5-1 to TRBJ2-5, with TRBD1 as a possible D gene (6 bases). Germline CDR1 and CDR2: SGHRS and YFSETQ. Trimming took off 3 bases at V and 2 bases at J, with 11 bases between the two ends. The CDR3 covers 14 residues. CDR3 sequence reads: CASSSGQLQETQYF. The CDR3 region has the DNA TGCGCCAGCAGCTCAGGACAGCTACAAGAGACCCAGTACTTC.

In this sample, this clonotype turned up many times. Its ends do not fully match the called genes, so a read error is possible. V and J are TRBV7-2 and TRBJ2-5, with a tentative D call TRBD2 (6 bases). Looked up from germline, CDR1 is SGHTA and CDR2 is FQGNSA. The CDR3 contains 13 residues. In nucleotides, the CDR3 is TGTGCCAGCAGTTTAGCGGTAGGAGAGACCCAGTACTTC. It is translated as CASSLAVGETQYF. Full variable domain (remainder filled in from reference TRBV7-2 and TRBJ2-5): GAGVSQSPSNKVTEKGKDVELRCDPISGHTALYWYRQSLGQGLEFLIYFQGNSAPDKSGLPSDRFSAERTGGSVSTLTIQRTQQEDSAVYLCASSLAVGETQYFGPGTRLLVL.

This chain joins TRBV19 and TRBJ2-6; D gene unclear. Trimming stripped 7 bases from V and 1 base from J, with 8 bases between. In germline, CDR1 is LNHDA, CDR2 SQIVND (reference sequence). The CDR3 loop spans 14 amino acids. CDR3 residues: CASNTNSGANVLTF. The CDR3 DNA is TGTGCCAGTAATACGAATTCTGGGGCCAACGTCCTGACTTTC.

This clonotype came up many times. The gene calls are TRBV18 and TRBJ2-1; 12 nucleotides match TRBD1. V gave up 0 bases and J gave up 2 bases; unmatched junction bases: 5. This CDR3 region has 18 residues. The germline CDR1 and CDR2 sequences are KGHSH and LQKENI. The CDR3 is CASSPPVGTGGAYNEQFF. CDR3 sequence (DNA): TGTGCCAGCTCACCACCGGTCGGGACAGGGGGCGCCTACAATGAGCAGTTCTTC.

This clonotype was seen repeatedly, ten times or more. The chain joins TRBV3-1 to TRBJ2-7; TRBD1 aligns across 11 bases. There are 14 residues in the CDR3. V was pared by 3 bases and J by 3 bases, with 1 base of the junction left unmatched. Per the germline V gene, CDR1 is LGHDT and CDR2 is YNNKEL (reference sequence). Written as DNA, the CDR3 is TGTGCCAGCAGCCAGGGGACAGGGGGCTACGAGCAGTACTTC. It is translated as CASSQGTGGYEQYF.

This clonotype was counted ten times or more. The chain is built from TRBV30 and TRBJ2-3; no definite D call. The CDR3 sequence is 13 residues long. V was pared by 1 base and J by 2 bases, with 7 bases between. Germline CDR1 and CDR2: GTSNPN and SVGIG (reference sequence). This chain's CDR3 is CAWSGSVTDTQYF. The CDR3, as DNA: TGTGCCTGGAGTGGGTCAGTCACAGATACGCAGTATTTT.

The chain is built from TRBV7-2 and TRBJ1-1; TRBD1 aligns across 9 bases. Germline trimming cut 3 bases from V and 0 bases from J; bases unmatched to any gene: 8. The CDR3 is 17 amino acids. Germline lookup yields CDR1 SGHTA and CDR2 FQGNSA. CDR3 residues: CASSLTGGMSMNTEAFF. In nucleotides, the CDR3 is TGTGCCAGCAGCTTGACAGGGGGGATGAGTATGAACACTGAAGCTTTCTTT.

This clonotype came up many times. The chain employs TRBV20-1 and TRBJ1-2; the match to TRBD1 covers 9 bases. With 6 bases clipped from V and 7 bases from J, the junction kept 18 bases outside the gene matches. The CDR3 length is 16 residues. CDR1 and CDR2 (germline): DFQATT, SNEGSKA (reference sequence). The CDR3 sequence is CSATHYRQGGVGGYTF. CDR3 nucleotide sequence: TGCAGTGCCACTCACTATAGACAGGGGGGTGTAGGTGGCTACACCTTC.

The J gene is TRBJ2-6, the V gene TRBV19, with D unresolved. This CDR3 contains 17 residues. Germline V CDR1 and CDR2: LNHDA, SQIVND (reference sequence). The germline V and J ends were trimmed by 0 bases and 0 bases, with 9 bases remaining between them. The CDR3 sequence: CASSIEAGRSGANVLTF. The CDR3 DNA reads TGTGCCAGTAGTATAGAAGCAGGCCGCTCTGGGGCCAACGTCCTGACTTTC.

This clonotype has a count of ten or more. V is TRBV2 and J is TRBJ2-1; D possibly matches TRBD1 or TRBD2 (5 bases each). The CDR3 has 16 amino acids. V dropped 2 bases and J dropped 4 bases, with 15 bases sitting between them. Germline V lookup: CDR1 SNHLY, CDR2 FYNNEI. CDR3 coding DNA: TGTGCCAGCAGTGAATCACCGGGACGGGAATACAATGAGCAGTTCTTC. Amino acid sequence: CASSESPGREYNEQFF.

This clonotype was seen a few times. The gene calls are TRBV20-1 and TRBJ1-6, with 7 positions matching TRBD1. Germline CDR1 DFQATT, CDR2 SNEGSKA (reference sequence). The trim removed 2 bases at V and 1 base at J, leaving 17 bases unmatched. There are 20 residues in the CDR3. The CDR3 DNA sequence: TGCAGTGCTAGACCTAGGGGCCGGGACAGTCTCGGGTCCTATAATTCACCCCTCCACTTT. The encoded protein is CSARPRGRDSLGSYNSPLHF.

Worth noting for this clonotype: A much larger clonotype is one base distant, so this may be a read error. This chain links TRBV9 with TRBJ2-5; D remains ambiguous. Germline-derived CDR1 and CDR2 are SGDLS and YYNGEE. The CDR3 has 15 amino acids. The CDR3, as DNA: TGTACCAGCAGCGTAAGCGACTGGAGTCAAGAGACCCAGTACTTC. It is translated as CTSSVSDWSQETQYF.

This clonotype was counted ten times or more. This chain joins TRBV6-1 and TRBJ1-5; D call uncertain. There are 17 residues in the CDR3. V lost 0 bases and J 6 bases, leaving 18 bases between the germline ends. Germline V gives CDR1 MNHNS, CDR2 SASEGT. In nucleotides, the CDR3 is TGTGCCAGCAGTGAAGCTCGGGGAGGCGCCCCGGTTCAGCCCCAGCATTTT. Translation gives CASSEARGGAPVQPQHF.

This clonotype was found many times. The chain recombines TRBV7-9 with TRBJ2-3; D might be TRBD2 (6 bases). The germline V gene has CDR1 SEHNR and CDR2 FQNEAQ (reference sequence). The CDR3 is 15 residues long. V lost 4 bases and J 11 bases, leaving 22 bases between the germline ends. The DNA of the CDR3 is TGTGCCAGCAGCTCAACTTCCGGGACTCCAATGAGGCAGTATTTT. Translation gives CASSSTSGTPMRQYF.

This clonotype has a count of ten or more. The chain joins TRBV5-1 to TRBJ1-1, with 8 bases that match TRBD1. The CDR3 length is 15 residues. With V trimmed by 4 bases and J by 3 bases, 8 bases remained unmatched. Germline CDR1 and CDR2: SGHRS and YFSETQ. The CDR3 DNA reads TGCGCCAGCAGCGGCTGGACAGGGAAAGACACTGAAGCTTTCTTT. It specifies CASSGWTGKDTEAFF. The entire variable domain, with the rest obtained from reference TRBV5-1 and TRBJ1-1, is as follows: KAGVTQTPRYLIKTRGQQVTLSCSPISGHRSVSWYQQTPGQGLQFLFEYFSETQRNKGNFPGRFSGRQFSNSRSEMNVSTLELGDSALYLCASSGWTGKDTEAFFGQGTRLTVV.

This clonotype was counted a few times. The rearrangement uses TRBV28 and TRBJ2-3, with 12 bases that match TRBD2. The CDR3 spans 15 residues. Germline V gives CDR1 MDHEN, CDR2 SYDVKM. CDR3 in DNA: TGTCCCTGGCTAGCGGGGGGGACTAGCACAGATACGCAGTATTTT. This translates into CPWLAGGTSTDTQYF.

This clonotype was counted at least ten times. The chain has TRBV5-1 and TRBJ2-2; 8 bases are a match to TRBD1. The CDR3 extends over 16 amino acids. Germline V gene sequence: CDR1 SGHRS, CDR2 YFSETQ. V was pared by 4 bases and J by 4 bases, with 9 bases of the junction left unmatched. CDR3 nucleotide sequence: TGCGCCAGCAGCCCCATAAGAACAGGGGGCACCGGGGAGCTGTTTTTT. Amino acids: CASSPIRTGGTGELFF. Complete variable domain (other parts from reference TRBV5-1 and TRBJ2-2): KAGVTQTPRYLIKTRGQQVTLSCSPISGHRSVSWYQQTPGQGLQFLFEYFSETQRNKGNFPGRFSGRQFSNSRSEMNVSTLELGDSALYLCASSPIRTGGTGELFFGEGSRLTVL.

The chain uses TRBV6-4 and TRBJ2-5; perhaps D is TRBD1 or TRBD2 (6 bases each). This CDR3 spans 15 amino acids. Trimming took off 6 bases at V and 2 bases at J, with 16 bases between the two ends. Germline CDR1 and CDR2: MRHNA and SNTAGT. This CDR3 is CASSVGGQVQETQYF. Written as DNA, the CDR3 is TGTGCCAGCAGCGTGGGGGGACAAGTTCAAGAGACCCAGTACTTC.

Comment on this clonotype: With a much larger clone just one base away, this may be a read error. This chain links TRBV2 with TRBJ2-2; TRBD1 aligns across 8 bases. The CDR3 spans 14 residues. CDR1 is SNHLY, CDR2 FYNNEI, per germline. DNA of the CDR3: TGTGCCAGCAGCGGACAGGGAGAGGCCGGGGGGCTGTTTTTT. Amino acid sequence: CASSGQGEAGGLFF.

This clonotype was recorded many times. This chain uses TRBV20-1 with TRBJ2-7; 11 bases are a match to TRBD2. This CDR3 is built from 15 residues. Germline loops: CDR1 DFQATT, CDR2 SNEGSKA (reference sequence). V dropped 3 bases and J dropped 3; count of bases not matched to a gene: 7. The CDR3 nucleotides are TGCAGTGCTAGGAATACCGGGACTAGCGGCTACGAGCAGTACTTC. It codes for CSARNTGTSGYEQYF.

The table lists this clonotype with a few counts. CDR3 DNA sequence: TGCAGTGCTAGTGCTTCGACTGAGACCCAGTACTTC. The encoded protein is CSASASTETQYF. The rearrangement links TRBV20-1 to TRBJ2-5; D uncertain. Germline V gene data show CDR1 as DFQATT and CDR2 as SNEGSKA (reference sequence). The CDR3 extends over 12 amino acids. Trimming pared 3 bases from V and 5 bases from J, leaving 10 bases between.

Many counts were recorded for this clonotype. The chain combines TRBV7-2 with TRBJ2-1; 7 bases fit TRBD1. Trimming took 4 bases from V and 7 from J; bases not matched to a gene: 7. CDR3 length equals 14 residues. Germline lookup yields CDR1 SGHTA and CDR2 FQGNSA. This CDR3 is CASSSGTVGNEQFF. The CDR3, as DNA: TGTGCCAGCAGCTCAGGGACAGTAGGGAATGAGCAGTTCTTC. Combining the CDR3 with reference TRBV7-2 and TRBJ2-1 gives the whole variable domain GAGVSQSPSNKVTEKGKDVELRCDPISGHTALYWYRQSLGQGLEFLIYFQGNSAPDKSGLPSDRFSAERTGGSVSTLTIQRTQQEDSAVYLCASSSGTVGNEQFFGPGTRLTVL.

This clonotype was found a few times. This chain uses TRBV12-5 with TRBJ2-1; D call uncertain. V was cut by 6 bases and J by 9 bases, with 12 bases left in between. There are 12 residues in the CDR3. Germline V CDR1 and CDR2: LGHNT, FRNRAP. For the CDR3, the DNA is TGTGCTAGTGGCCCGGACGGCCCTGAGCAGTTCTTC. Amino acids: CASGPDGPEQFF.

The chain combines TRBV20-1 with TRBJ1-2, with D perhaps TRBD1 (6 bases). Germline lookup yields CDR1 DFQATT and CDR2 SNEGSKA (reference sequence). This CDR3 comprises 14 residues. The germline V and J ends were trimmed by 0 bases and 2 bases, with 10 bases remaining between them. The CDR3 DNA follows: TGCAGTGCTAGAGAACCCAGGGGAAACTATGGCTACACCTTC. It encodes CSAREPRGNYGYTF.

The chain links TRBV12-3 or TRBV12-4 to TRBJ1-2; 10 nucleotides match TRBD1. V gave up 4 bases and J gave up 2 bases; unmatched junction bases: 7. This CDR3 has 16 residues. CDR3 region: CASSSRGTGENYGYTF. The CDR3 nucleotides read TGTGCCAGCAGTTCCCGAGGGACAGGGGAAAACTATGGCTACACCTTC.

The J gene is TRBJ2-3, the V gene TRBV3-1; no reliable D call. CDR3 size: 17 residues. Germline V gene data show CDR1 as LGHDT and CDR2 as YNNKEL (reference sequence). V was cut by 2 bases and J by 5 bases, with 20 bases left in between. CDR3 coding DNA: TGTGCCAGCAGCCAATGGACGGACCGGTCTAAAGGAGATACGCAGTATTTT. Amino acids: CASSQWTDRSKGDTQYF.